This T cell receptor beta chain was sequenced during a study of blood T cell repertoires in COVID-19. The overall study: PBMCs, B-cell-depleted T cells, or T cells provided the cDNA or gDNA that made up the material.

Germline assignment: CDR1 MDHEN and CDR2 SYDVKM. The CDR3 covers 17 residues. V was pared by 1 base and J by 3 bases, with 8 bases of the junction left unmatched. Clones were sequenced by immunoSEQ multiplex PCR, and TCRdb holds only the in-frame ones, with some missing. The data show about 150,000 clones, around 85% seen once. Sequencing input: peripheral blood. The chain has TRBV28 and TRBJ1-4, with 7 nucleotides matching TRBD1. This receptor was taken from a human donor in a cohort sampled during active COVID-19. The CDR3 sequence: CASSLFEDREANEKLFF. CDR3 sequence (DNA): TGTGCCAGCAGTTTATTCGAAGACAGGGAAGCTAATGAAAAACTGTTTTTT. Supplemented by reference TRBV28 and TRBJ1-4, the full variable domain reads DVKVTQSSRYLVKRTGEKVFLECVQDMDHENMFWYRQDPGLGLRLIYFSYDVKMKEKGDIPEGYSVSREKKERFSLILESASTNQTSMYLCASSLFEDREANEKLFFGSGTQLSVL.